The 27 T cell receptor beta chains reported below all come from one sample, sequenced in a study of blood T cells in healthy people across ages. A second PCR, run for about 6 to 11 cycles, used a sample-barcoded 5' primer plus a J-beta primer mix. One entry per CDR3 protein, called by TCRdb with MiXCR from the 5' RACE reads. The table includes some 640,000 distinct CDR3 sequences, around 49% detected once. Sequencing used blood. The receptors here all came from a woman between 55 and 75 years old in good health.

This chain uses TRBV7-6 with TRBJ1-2; 8 bases agree with TRBD1. This CDR3 contains 14 residues. The V and J ends lost 2 bases and 6 bases, in that order; junction bases with no gene match: 5. Germline-derived CDR1 and CDR2 are SGHVS and FNYEAQ. CDR3 region: CASSLKGTGDGYTF. CDR3 coding DNA: TGTGCCAGCAGCTTAAAGGGGACAGGAGATGGCTACACCTTC. Looking up the rest from reference TRBV7-6 and TRBJ1-2 gives the full variable domain: GAGVSQSPRYKVTKRGQDVALRCDPISGHVSLYWYRQALGQGPEFLTYFNYEAQQDKSGLPNDRFSAERPEGSISTLTIQRTEQRDSAMYRCASSLKGTGDGYTFGSGTRLTVV.

The rearrangement links TRBV18 to TRBJ2-1; 7 positions agree with TRBD2. The CDR3 length is 17 residues. The ends lost 3 bases at V and 2 bases at J; junction bases unmatched: 10. Germline values: CDR1 KGHSH, CDR2 LQKENI. CDR3 sequence: CASSPRVGGSPYNEQFF. The DNA of the CDR3 is TGTGCCAGCTCACCGAGGGTTGGCGGGAGCCCCTACAATGAGCAGTTCTTC.

The chain employs TRBV29-1 and TRBJ2-3; TRBD2 matches at 12 bases. The germline V gene has CDR1 SQVTM and CDR2 ANQGSEA. After removal of 6 bases from V and 0 bases from J, the junction contained 13 bases not matched to a gene. The CDR3 consists of 18 residues. Written as DNA, the CDR3 is TGCAGCGTACCTAGCGGGAGGGCCAGGGCCATGAGCACAGATACGCAGTATTTT. This sequence encodes CSVPSGRARAMSTDTQYF.

This clonotype was counted only a few times. The chain uses TRBV10-3 and TRBJ2-7; no reliable D call. The V end lost 6 bases, the J end lost 6 bases, and 12 bases lay between the germline ends. Germline V gene sequence: CDR1 ENHRY, CDR2 SYGVKD. This CDR3 spans 12 amino acids. The CDR3 bases are TGTGCCATCAGGAAAGACCTAGTCGAGCAGTACTTC. Translated: CAIRKDLVEQYF.

The J gene is TRBJ2-2, the V gene TRBV9, with a weak D call TRBD2 (5 bases). Between the trimmed V and J ends, which lost 3 bases and 0 bases, there was a span of 15 bases. This CDR3 has 17 amino acids. Germline CDR1 SGDLS, CDR2 YYNGEE. The CDR3 DNA reads as TGTGCCAGCAGCGCGAGGGTAAGGCCCGCGAACACCGGGGAGCTGTTTTTT. As protein: CASSARVRPANTGELFF.

This rearrangement joins TRBV5-1 to TRBJ2-7, with TRBD2 as a possible D gene (6 bases). The length of the CDR3 is 13 residues. Trimming pared 4 bases from V and 7 bases from J, leaving 15 bases between. Germline V gives CDR1 SGHRS, CDR2 YFSETQ. This chain's CDR3 is CASSPRLGDEQYF. DNA for the CDR3: TGCGCCAGCAGCCCGAGACTAGGCGATGAGCAGTACTTC.

The chain recombines TRBV18 with TRBJ1-6; 8 nucleotides agree with TRBD1. Per the germline V gene, CDR1 is KGHSH and CDR2 is LQKENI. V was pared by 0 bases and J by 9 bases, with 7 bases of the junction left unmatched. The CDR3 sequence is 16 residues long. CDR3 DNA sequence: TGTGCCAGCTCACCACCGCTCGGGACAGGAGGTTCACCCCTCCACTTT. This translates into CASSPPLGTGGSPLHF. Full variable domain (missing parts from reference TRBV18 and TRBJ1-6): NAGVMQNPRHLVRRRGQEARLRCSPMKGHSHVYWYRQLPEEGLKFMVYLQKENIIDESGMPKERFSAEFPKEGPSILRIQQVVRGDSAAYFCASSPPLGTGGSPLHFGNGTRLTVT.

The chain couples TRBV5-4 to TRBJ2-3, with D uncertain. Trimming stripped 0 bases from V and 1 base from J, with 12 bases between. This CDR3 has 16 amino acids. The germline V gene encodes CDR1 SGHNT and CDR2 YYREEE (reference sequence). The CDR3 spells CASSLARPLRTDTQYF. DNA of the CDR3: TGTGCCAGCAGCTTGGCCAGGCCTCTACGCACAGATACGCAGTATTTT. Supplemented by reference TRBV5-4 and TRBJ2-3, the full variable domain reads ETGVTQSPTHLIKTRGQQVTLRCSSQSGHNTVSWYQQALGQGPQFIFQYYREEENGRGNFPPRFSGLQFPNYSSELNVNALELDDSALYLCASSLARPLRTDTQYFGPGTRLTVL.

Here the CDR3 DNA reads TGTGCCAGCAGCTTGGGTCCCGGGACCAGCGAGAACATTCAGTACTTC. It specifies CASSLGPGTSENIQYF. The chain joins TRBV7-3 to TRBJ2-4; D is tentatively TRBD1 or TRBD2 (5 bases each). Germline V lookup: CDR1 SGHTA, CDR2 FQGTGA. Between the trimmed V and J ends, which lost 3 bases and 7 bases, there was a span of 19 bases. This CDR3 contains 16 residues.

This chain joins TRBV14 and TRBJ2-7, with D uncertain. The CDR3 loop spans 13 amino acids. The V end was cut by 7 bases, the J end by 7 bases, with 17 bases between. The germline V gene has CDR1 SGHDN and CDR2 FVKESK. The CDR3 DNA sequence: TGTGCCAGCAAATCGGAGACGGACGGGGAGCAGTACTTC. It translates to CASKSETDGEQYF.

In DNA form, the CDR3 reads TGTGCCTGGAGCGAGGGGCTTAGCACAGATACGCAGTATTTT. Its protein is CAWSEGLSTDTQYF. The chain couples TRBV30 to TRBJ2-3; TRBD1 or TRBD2 may be the D gene (5 bases each). V dropped 3 bases and J dropped 0 bases, with 10 bases sitting between them. CDR3 length: 14 residues. CDR1 is GTSNPN and CDR2 is SVGIG in the germline V gene (reference sequence). The entire variable domain, with the rest obtained from reference TRBV30 and TRBJ2-3, is as follows: SQTIHQWPATLVQPVGSPLSLECTVEGTSNPNLYWYRQAAGRGLQLLFYSVGIGQISSEVPQNLSASRPQDRQFILSSKKLLLSDSGFYLCAWSEGLSTDTQYFGPGTRLTVL.

The chain carries TRBV4-1 and TRBJ2-7; 10 bases are shared with TRBD2. V lost 2 bases, J lost 4 bases, and 5 bases stayed unmatched. The CDR3 loop spans 15 amino acids. CDR1 is MGHRA and CDR2 is YSYEKL in the germline V gene. The CDR3 here is CASSQSSSGSYEQYF. CDR3 DNA: TGCGCCAGCAGCCAATCGTCTAGCGGGAGTTACGAGCAGTACTTC.

This clonotype was seen more than once but under ten times. The V gene is TRBV11-1, the J gene TRBJ2-1; 8 nucleotides line up with TRBD1. V dropped 5 bases and J dropped 9; count of bases not matched to a gene: 15. The CDR3 has 16 residues. Germline V gene lookup returns CDR1 SGHAT and CDR2 FQDESV (reference sequence). This chain's CDR3 is CASSPGRTGIWSEQFF. The CDR3 nucleotides read TGTGCCAGCAGCCCCGGACGGACAGGGATTTGGAGTGAGCAGTTCTTC.

Regarding this clonotype: This may come from a read error, since a much larger clone is one base off. The chain links TRBV4-2 to TRBJ2-3, with D perhaps TRBD2 (5 bases). Trimming removed 10 bases at V and 0 bases at J, with 14 bases between. In germline, CDR1 is LGHNA, CDR2 YNFKEQ. CDR3 size: 14 residues. The CDR3 region is CATHEGGSTDTQYF. CDR3 sequence (DNA): TGTGCCACCCATGAGGGCGGGAGCACAGATACGCAGTATTTT.

The rearrangement joins TRBV20-1 to TRBJ2-3, with D possibly TRBD2 on 6 matching bases. CDR1 and CDR2 (germline): DFQATT, SNEGSKA (reference sequence). The CDR3 loop spans 16 amino acids. V gave up 6 bases and J gave up 0 bases, with 19 bases separating them. The DNA for the CDR3 is TGCAGTGCAAACGCCAGAGGGACTGATAGCACAGATACGCAGTATTTT. It translates to CSANARGTDSTDTQYF.

This clonotype was seen a few times. The rearrangement joins TRBV10-3 to TRBJ2-1; D not certain. V was cut by 1 base and J by 6 bases, with 7 bases left in between. The length of the CDR3 is 13 residues. Germline lookup yields CDR1 ENHRY and CDR2 SYGVKD. CDR3 loop: CAISELVTNEQFF. CDR3 in DNA: TGTGCCATCAGTGAGTTGGTCACCAATGAGCAGTTCTTC.

The table lists this clonotype with a few counts. For the CDR3, the DNA is TGTGCCAGCAGTGACCAGGGGTTTAATGAAAAACTGTTTTTT. Translating gives CASSDQGFNEKLFF. The rearrangement joins TRBV6-5 to TRBJ1-4; tentative D call: TRBD1 (6 bases). Trimming shortened V by 5 bases and J by 4 bases, and 11 bases separated the two germline ends. Germline CDR1 MNHEY, CDR2 SVGAGI. The CDR3 covers 14 residues.

The CDR3: CSASPSGSYGYTF. The CDR3 bases are TGCAGTGCTAGCCCCTCAGGGAGCTATGGCTACACCTTC. The rearrangement links TRBV20-1 to TRBJ1-2; D is possibly TRBD1 (5 bases). V lost 3 bases, J lost 4 bases, and 12 bases lay in between. The germline V gene encodes CDR1 DFQATT and CDR2 SNEGSKA (reference sequence). This CDR3 spans 13 amino acids.

The table lists this clonotype with a count of one. The chain recombines TRBV30 with TRBJ1-5; D call uncertain. V was pared by 2 bases and J by 9 bases, with 11 bases between. This CDR3 has 12 amino acids. The germline gives CDR1 GTSNPN, CDR2 SVGIG (reference sequence). CDR3 sequence: CAWSSTNSPQHF. The CDR3 DNA follows: TGTGCCTGGAGTTCCACAAACTCGCCCCAGCATTTT.

This rearrangement joins TRBV18 to TRBJ2-1; D is unclear. CDR1 and CDR2 (germline): KGHSH, LQKENI. Between the trimmed V and J ends, which lost 2 bases and 5 bases, there was a span of 7 bases. CDR3 length: 13 amino acids. CDR3 DNA sequence: TGTGCCAGCTCACCATTTTCGGACAATGAGCAGTTCTTC. Its protein is CASSPFSDNEQFF.

The rearrangement uses TRBV20-1 and TRBJ2-3; 7 nucleotides align to TRBD2. The V and J ends lost 3 bases and 1 base, in that order; junction bases with no gene match: 4. CDR3 size: 14 residues. CDR1 is DFQATT and CDR2 is SNEGSKA in the germline V gene (reference sequence). This CDR3 reads CSARAGARTDTQYF. The CDR3 region has the DNA TGCAGTGCTAGGGCGGGAGCTCGCACAGATACGCAGTATTTT.

The chain combines TRBV2 with TRBJ2-5; TRBD2 matches at 7 bases. Germline CDR1 reads SNHLY; CDR2 reads FYNNEI. This CDR3 comprises 11 residues. The V and J ends lost 10 bases and 7 bases, in that order; junction bases with no gene match: 6. The CDR3 sequence is CATGLEGTQYF. CDR3 coding DNA: TGTGCCACCGGACTAGAGGGGACCCAGTACTTC.

This clonotype was detected only a few times. The chain carries TRBV20-1 and TRBJ1-2; 7 nucleotides match TRBD1. V trimming: 6 bases; J trimming: 0 bases; junction bases outside the gene matches: 7. The CDR3 has 14 residues. The germline CDR1 and CDR2 sequences are DFQATT and SNEGSKA (reference sequence). CDR3 amino acids: CSAKLGQSNYGYTF. The CDR3 DNA follows: TGCAGTGCGAAGCTGGGACAGTCTAACTATGGCTACACCTTC.

CDR3: CASSLKQRGRSTDTQYF. DNA of the CDR3: TGTGCCAGCAGCTTAAAACAGAGGGGTCGGAGCACAGATACGCAGTATTTT. This rearrangement joins TRBV7-9 to TRBJ2-3; D is perhaps TRBD1 or TRBD2 (5 bases each). Per the germline V gene, CDR1 is SEHNR and CDR2 is FQNEAQ (reference sequence). Trimming left V 2 bases short and J 0 bases short, with 15 bases between. The CDR3 contains 17 residues.

A few counts support this clonotype. The V gene is TRBV6-6, the J gene TRBJ2-1, with a tentative D call TRBD2 (6 bases). Germline CDR1 reads MNHNY; CDR2 reads SVGAGI (reference sequence). With 6 bases removed from V and 0 bases from J, the gap between germline ends came to 15 bases. The CDR3 spans 16 residues. The CDR3 sequence: CASRPGTESSYNEQFF. The CDR3 DNA reads as TGTGCCAGCAGGCCAGGGACTGAAAGCTCCTACAATGAGCAGTTCTTC.

This chain uses TRBV28 with TRBJ2-1; D possibly corresponds to TRBD2 (5 bases). V lost 3 bases and J lost 4, with 25 bases in between. The germline V gene encodes CDR1 MDHEN and CDR2 SYDVKM. This CDR3 comprises 19 residues. The CDR3 region has the DNA TGTGCCAGCAGTTTCACCACAAGAACCCGGGGAGTCGGGTACAATGAGCAGTTCTTC. The encoded protein is CASSFTTRTRGVGYNEQFF.

This clonotype was observed a handful of times. The chain uses TRBV4-1 and TRBJ1-2, with 10 bases lining up with TRBD1. J was trimmed by 7 bases and V by 0 bases; bases with no gene match: 5. The CDR3 runs to 15 residues. Per germline, CDR1 MGHRA and CDR2 YSYEKL. The CDR3 DNA follows: TGCGCCAGCAGCCAAGAAGGGACAGGGGTAGGTGGCTACACCTTC. Protein: CASSQEGTGVGGYTF.